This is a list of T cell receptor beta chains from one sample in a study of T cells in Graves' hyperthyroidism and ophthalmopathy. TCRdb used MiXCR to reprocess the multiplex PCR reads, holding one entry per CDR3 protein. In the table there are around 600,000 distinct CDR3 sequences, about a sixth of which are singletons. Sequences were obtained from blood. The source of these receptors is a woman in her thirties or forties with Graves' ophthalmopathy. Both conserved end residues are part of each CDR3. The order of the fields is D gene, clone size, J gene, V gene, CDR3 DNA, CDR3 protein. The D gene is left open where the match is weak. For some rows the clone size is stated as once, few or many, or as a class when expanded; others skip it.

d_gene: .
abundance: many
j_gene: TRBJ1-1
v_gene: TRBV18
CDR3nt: TGTGCCAGCTCACCTATAGACAGTTTGAACACTGAAGCTTTCTTT
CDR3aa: CASSPIDSLNTEAFF

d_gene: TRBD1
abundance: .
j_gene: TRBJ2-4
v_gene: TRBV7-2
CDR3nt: TGTGCCAGCAGCTCGAGGACAGGGGGTTTAAACATTCAGTACTTC
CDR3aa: CASSSRTGGLNIQYF

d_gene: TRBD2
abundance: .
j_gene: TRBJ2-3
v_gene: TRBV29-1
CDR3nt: TGCAGCGCTGAGGCTGGGACTAGCGGGGGGCCCACAGATACGCAGTATTTT
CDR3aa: CSAEAGTSGGPTDTQYF

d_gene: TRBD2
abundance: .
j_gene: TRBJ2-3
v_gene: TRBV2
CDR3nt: TGTGCCAGCAGTCTCCTCCCCGGGACTAGGCGTGGCACAGATACGCAGTATTTT
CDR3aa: CASSLLPGTRRGTDTQYF

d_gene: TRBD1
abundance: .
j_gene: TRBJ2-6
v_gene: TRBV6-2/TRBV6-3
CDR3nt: TGTGCCACCACTGGGACAGCTGGGGCCAACGTCCTGACTTTC
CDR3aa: CATTGTAGANVLTF

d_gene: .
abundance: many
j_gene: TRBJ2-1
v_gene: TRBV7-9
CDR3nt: TGTGCCAGCAGCTTCCCGATAGGAGCGGAGATATACAATGAGCAGTTCTTC
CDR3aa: CASSFPIGAEIYNEQFF

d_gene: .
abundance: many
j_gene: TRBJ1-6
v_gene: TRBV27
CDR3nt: TGTGCCAGCAGTTTATCGATGGGTTCACCCCTCCACTTT
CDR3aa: CASSLSMGSPLHF

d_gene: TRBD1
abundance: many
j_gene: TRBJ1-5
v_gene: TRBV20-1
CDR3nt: TGCAGTGCTAGACCAGGGGGCAACCTTCGGCCCCAGCATTTT
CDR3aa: CSARPGGNLRPQHF

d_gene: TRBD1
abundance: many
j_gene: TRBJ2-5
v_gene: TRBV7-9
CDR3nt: TGTGCCAGCAGCGCCAAACGACAGGGTGGGGTAGAGACCCAGTACTTC
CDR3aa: CASSAKRQGGVETQYF

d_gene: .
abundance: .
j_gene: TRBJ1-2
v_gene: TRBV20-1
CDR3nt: TGCAGTGCTAGAGATCTGGCAACAAATAGCGGCTACACCTTC
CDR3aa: CSARDLATNSGYTF

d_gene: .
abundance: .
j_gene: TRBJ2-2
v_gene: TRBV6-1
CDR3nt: TGTGCCAGCACCGACGGGTACGGGGAGCTGTTTTTT
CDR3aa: CASTDGYGELFF

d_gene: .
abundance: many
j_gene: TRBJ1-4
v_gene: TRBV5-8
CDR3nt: TGTGCCAGCAGCCCCAATACTAATGAAAAACTGTTTTTT
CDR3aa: CASSPNTNEKLFF

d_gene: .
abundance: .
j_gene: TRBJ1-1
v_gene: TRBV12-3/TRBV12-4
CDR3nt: TGTGCCAGCAGTGCATATCAGACCGGGGCTTTCTTT
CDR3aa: CASSAYQTGAFF

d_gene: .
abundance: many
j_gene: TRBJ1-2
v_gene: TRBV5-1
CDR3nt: TGCGCCAGCAGCGACAGTTCCTATGGCTACACCTTC
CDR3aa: CASSDSSYGYTF

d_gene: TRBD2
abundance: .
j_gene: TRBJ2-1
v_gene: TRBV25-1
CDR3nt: TGTGCCAGCAGAAACAGCGGGGGGGCTGGCAATGAGCAGTTCTTC
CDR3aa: CASRNSGGAGNEQFF

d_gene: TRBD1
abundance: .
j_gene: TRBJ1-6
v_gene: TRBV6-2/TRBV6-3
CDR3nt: TGTGCCAGCAGTGCCCGGACAGGAGATTATAATTCACCCCTCCACTTT
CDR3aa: CASSARTGDYNSPLHF

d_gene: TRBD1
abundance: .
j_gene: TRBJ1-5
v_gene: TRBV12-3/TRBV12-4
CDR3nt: TGTGCCAGCAGTTCTAACCTGGGACAGGTCAATCAGCCCCAGCATTTT
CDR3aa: CASSSNLGQVNQPQHF

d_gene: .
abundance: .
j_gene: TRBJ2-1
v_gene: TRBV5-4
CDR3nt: TGTGCCAGCACTTCTGGTGGACACCGACTCTCGAGCTCCTACAATGAGCAGTTCTTC
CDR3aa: CASTSGGHRLSSSYNEQFF

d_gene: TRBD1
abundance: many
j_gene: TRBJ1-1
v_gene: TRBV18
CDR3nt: TGTGCCAGCTCACCACCGACAGGGGAAGCTTTCTTT
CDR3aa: CASSPPTGEAFF

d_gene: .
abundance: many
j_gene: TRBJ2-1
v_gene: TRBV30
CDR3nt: TGTGCCTGGACAGAACAGGGTCTGACTTTCAATGAGCAGTTCTTC
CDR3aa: CAWTEQGLTFNEQFF

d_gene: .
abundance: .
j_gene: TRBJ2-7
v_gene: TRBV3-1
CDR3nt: TGTGCCAGCAGCCAAACAGGGAGGGGCTCCTACGAGCAGTACTTC
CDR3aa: CASSQTGRGSYEQYF

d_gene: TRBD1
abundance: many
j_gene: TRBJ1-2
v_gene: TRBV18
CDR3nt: TGTGCCAGCTCGCGAACAGGGGATCCCTTTGGCTACACCTTC
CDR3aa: CASSRTGDPFGYTF

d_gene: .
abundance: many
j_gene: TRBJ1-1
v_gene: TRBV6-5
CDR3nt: TGTGCCAGCAGTTACTATCTGAACACTGAAGCTTTCTTT
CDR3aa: CASSYYLNTEAFF